This T cell receptor beta chain was identified in a study of read filtering for tumor transcriptome and immune sequencing. Overall study: Transcriptome libraries were built from DNase-treated RNA.

The CDR3 contains 15 residues. Germline V gives CDR1 MGHRA, CDR2 YSYEKL. The germline V and J ends were trimmed by 5 bases and 0 bases, with 12 bases remaining between them. From about 0.4 ug of RNA, a library with molecular barcoded alpha/delta and beta/gamma adaptors was made. TCRdb itself ran the reads through MiXCR, one entry per CDR3 protein. This table holds more than 30,000 distinct CDR3 sequences, approximately 17% found once. This clonotype is labeled medium-sized. Every patient had bone marrow sampled while the disease was active. This clonotype was obtained from a donor over 35 with multiple myeloma. Input material: a population of CD138-negative cells sorted from bone marrow. This chain joins TRBV4-1 and TRBJ2-3; D assignment may be TRBD1 or TRBD2 (5 bases each). CDR3: CASSFRDRSTDTQYF. The CDR3, as DNA: TGCGCCAGCAGCTTCCGGGACCGGAGCACAGATACGCAGTATTTT.